This paragraph covers one TCR beta chain sequence. What it recognizes is unknown. The sample is drawn from a study of T cell responses to AZD1222 COVID-19 vaccine. General study points: Donors were chiefly white British, with a greater number of females, and clonal diversity was perhaps underestimated. Unmutated variant regions are reportedly the target of nearly half of TCRs that are spike-specific.

Measured with immunoSEQ multiplex PCR; TCRdb has only the in-frame clones, and not every one. In the table there are approximately 210,000 clones, around 94% of which are singletons. V lost 5 bases and J lost 5; bases outside the gene matches: 4. CDR3 length: 13 residues. The sequencing here drew on peripheral blood, taken 28 days after the second dose of the MenACWY control vaccine. The sequence was collected from an adult who received the MenACWY meningococcal vaccine as a control. The chain carries TRBV12-3 or TRBV12-4 and TRBJ1-1; 8 bases align to TRBD1. The CDR3 region has the DNA TGTGCCAGCAGTCAACGACAGGGGACTGAAGCTTTCTTT. Protein sequence: CASSQRQGTEAFF.